This T cell receptor (beta chain) stems from a study of cytomegalovirus exposure and HLA in healthy donors. This clone was found a few times. As yet, its antigen is unknown. The study ran its PCR with 60 Vbeta and 13 Jbeta primers. Libraries were prepared by immunoSEQ multiplex PCR; TCRdb keeps only in-frame clonotypes and omits some of them. The repertoire holds roughly 120,000 clones, with about 63% as singletons. Study-level points and caveats: Presence/absence analyses assumed roughly uniform sequencing depth across donors. In a later analysis, CMV-associated beta chains were mostly HLA-associated, it appeared. By HLA locus, TCR association rates varied in a later analysis, with DRB1 showing the most and HLA-C the fewest. Later examination showed HLA-associated TCR beta chains had greater clonal expansion than equally common others.

This CDR3 comprises 13 residues. V was pared by 3 bases and J by 6 bases, with 11 bases between. Germline CDR1 reads SGHRS; CDR2 reads YFSETQ. The sample was PBMCs. This sequence was found in a man aged 25-45 years in good health and CMV-seropositive. The V and J genes are TRBV5-1 and TRBJ2-3; no clear D. The CDR3: CASSSVPPDTQYF. CDR3 nucleotides: TGCGCCAGCAGCTCGGTCCCGCCGGATACGCAGTATTTT.